Listed below are T cell receptor beta chains from one sample, sequenced in a study of cytomegalovirus exposure and HLA in healthy donors. The method was immunoSEQ multiplex PCR; TCRdb's version includes in-frame clones alone and lacks a portion of them. The sample includes 100,000 to 150,000 clones, about 70% of them seen just once. The sequencing sample was made of PBMCs. Source of these receptors: a male donor in good health and CMV-seronegative. The CDR3 runs from the conserved cysteine through the conserved F or W. The order of the fields is J gene, clone size, V gene, CDR3 length, D gene, CDR3 DNA, CDR3 protein. A D gene is named only where the DNA matches it firmly. The listing skips clone size in some rows; elsewhere it reads once, few, many or a size class.

>TRBJ2-1|once|TRBV28|20|TRBD2
TGTGCCAGCAGTCCGAGACTTGGGACTAGCGGCCAACGGGGCTTCAATGAGCAGTTCTTC
CASSPRLGTSGQRGFNEQFF
>TRBJ1-4|once|TRBV28|16|.
TGTGCCAGCAGTTTTGTACAGGGATTCCAGTTGGTAGAACTGTTTTTT
CASSFVQGFQLVELFF
>TRBJ1-1|.|TRBV5-4|15|.
TGTGCCAGCAGCACCGAGACAGGCGGCAACACTGAAGCTTTCTTT
CASSTETGGNTEAFF
>TRBJ1-2|.|TRBV18|14|.
TGTGCCAGCTCACCGGCACCAGGGGACTATGGCTACACCTTC
CASSPAPGDYGYTF
>TRBJ1-1|few|TRBV11-2|14|.
TGTGCCAGCAGCTTAACAGAAAGCAACACTGAAGCTTTCTTT
CASSLTESNTEAFF
>TRBJ1-1|.|TRBV27|17|TRBD1
TGTGCCAGCAGCCGGCGGGACAGGGGGCTTTTGAACACTGAAGCTTTCTTT
CASSRRDRGLLNTEAFF
>TRBJ1-2|.|TRBV2|12|.
TGTGCCAGCAGAGAGGGTAACTATGGCTACACCTTC
CASREGNYGYTF
>TRBJ1-5|.|TRBV7-8|14|TRBD1
TGTGCCAGCAGCACCGACAGGGGGGACCAGCCCCAGCATTTT
CASSTDRGDQPQHF
>TRBJ1-3|few|TRBV12-5|15|TRBD1
TGTGCTAGTGCAAGGGACAGCATTTCGGGGAACACCATATATTTT
CASARDSISGNTIYF
>TRBJ2-7|.|TRBV6-5|16|TRBD1
TGTGCCAGCAGTTCGAACTCAGGGACAGGGGAGGGCGAGCAGTACTTC
CASSSNSGTGEGEQYF
>TRBJ2-7|.|TRBV7-2|19|TRBD2
TGTGCCAGCAGCTTAGCGGATGGGACTAGCGGGAGGGGATTCTACGAGCAGTACTTC
CASSLADGTSGRGFYEQYF
>TRBJ2-1|.|TRBV9|16|TRBD2
TGTGCCAGCAGCGTAGGGGGGGCTAGCGGGAGGAATGAGCAGTTCTTC
CASSVGGASGRNEQFF
>TRBJ2-7|.|TRBV6-5|14|TRBD1
TGTGCCAGCAGCCCAGGGGGAAGCTCCTACGAGCAGTACTTC
CASSPGGSSYEQYF
>TRBJ2-1|.|TRBV27|14|.
TGTGCCAGCAGTTTAAGAGGGAACTACAATGAGCAGTTCTTC
CASSLRGNYNEQFF
>TRBJ1-5|.|TRBV18|16|TRBD1
TGTGCCAGCTCACGACTCGGACAGGGGGCGGGTCAGCCCCAGCATTTT
CASSRLGQGAGQPQHF
>TRBJ1-1|.|TRBV21-1|15|.
TGTGAGCGAAGGGAAGATTATCAGGGGGCCACTGAAGCTTTCTTT
CERREDYQGATEAFF
>TRBJ2-1|.|TRBV7-2|15|TRBD1
TGTGCCAGCAGCCGCCGGGACAGGGATTACAATGAGCAGTTCTTC
CASSRRDRDYNEQFF
>TRBJ1-5|.|TRBV7-3|13|.
TGTGCCAGCAGCTTGGGCTTCAATCAGCCCCAGCATTTT
CASSLGFNQPQHF